This T cell receptor beta chain was obtained from a study of identical twins. Study-wide findings and caveats: Within cord blood, abundant beta clonotypes carried fewer insertions, but memory repertoires showed no such trend.

Per germline, CDR1 SGHAT and CDR2 FQDESV (reference sequence). This CDR3 has 13 residues. Deletions cut 5 bases from V and 1 base from J, with 8 bases between. This clonotype was counted many times. Its antigen is unknown. MiXCR, run by TCRdb on the 5' RACE reads, gives a single entry per CDR3 protein. The sample carries fewer than 250,000 distinct CDR3 sequences, approximately 7.9% recorded once. In addition, the sample was reused for a study of yellow fever vaccine responses in identical twins.

The sequenced material came from CD8+ T cells sorted from blood. This receptor was taken from a woman aged 18-29 years in good health. The V and J genes are TRBV11-1 and TRBJ1-1; maybe TRBD1 (6 bases). The CDR3 sequence is CASSPGENTEAFF. The CDR3 coding sequence is TGTGCCAGCAGCCCAGGGGAGAACACTGAAGCTTTCTTT.